The rows below give T cell receptor beta chains drawn from one sample of a study of T cells in Graves' hyperthyroidism and ophthalmopathy. TCRdb re-analysed the multiplex PCR reads in MiXCR, keeping a single row per CDR3 protein. The sample has some 510,000 distinct CDR3 sequences; about half are singletons. Sequencing input: peripheral blood or thyroid tissue (not recorded which). The receptors originated from a woman aged 18-29 years with Graves' hyperthyroidism. CDR3s include the opening cysteine and the closing phenylalanine or tryptophan. D genes are given only for firm matches. Clone size is not always given. Where it is, it says once, few, many or a class for expanded clones.

d_call,clone_size,j_call,v_call,cdr3_aa,cdr3_nt
NA,NA,TRBJ1-2,TRBV7-2,CASSFQSQAGYGYTF,TGTGCCAGCAGTTTCCAGTCACAGGCGGGCTATGGCTACACCTTC
TRBD1,NA,TRBJ1-6,TRBV7-8,CASSLAGTGSLFLPLHF,TGTGCCAGCAGCTTAGCCGGGACAGGGAGCTTGTTTTTACCCCTCCACTTT
NA,NA,TRBJ1-5,TRBV2,CASSLTNSNQPQHF,TGTGCCAGCAGCTTAACGAATAGCAATCAGCCCCAGCATTTT
NA,NA,TRBJ2-7,TRBV10-3,CAISDQQVYEQYF,TGTGCCATCAGTGACCAACAGGTATACGAGCAGTACTTC
NA,few,TRBJ1-6,TRBV7-6,CASSPVATDSPLHF,TGTGCCAGCAGCCCGGTTGCGACGGATTCACCCCTCCACTTT
NA,few,TRBJ1-1,TRBV20-1,CSASLNTEAFF,TGCAGTGCTAGTTTGAACACTGAAGCTTTCTTT
TRBD1,few,TRBJ1-1,TRBV7-8,CASSADRGSAFF,TGTGCCAGCAGCGCTGACAGGGGATCGGCTTTCTTT
TRBD1,few,TRBJ1-4,TRBV7-9,CASSRTGNTNEKLFF,TGTGCCAGCAGCCGGACAGGGAATACGAATGAAAAACTGTTTTTT
TRBD1,once,TRBJ1-6,TRBV11-2,CASTIDRGLSYNSPLHF,TGTGCCAGCACCATAGACAGGGGACTGTCCTATAATTCACCCCTCCACTTT
TRBD2,NA,TRBJ2-7,TRBV2,CASSKLAGGSYKQYF,TGTGCCAGCAGTAAGCTGGCGGGAGGGTCCTACAAGCAGTACTTC
NA,many,TRBJ1-2,TRBV7-8,CASSLSAFGYTF,TGTGCCAGCAGCTTATCTGCATTTGGCTACACCTTC
NA,NA,TRBJ2-7,TRBV10-3,CAISEAVGAEQYF,TGTGCCATCAGTGAGGCGGTGGGGGCCGAGCAGTACTTC
NA,once,TRBJ1-6,TRBV25-1,CASSDRASYSSPLHF,TGTGCCAGCAGTGACAGAGCCTCCTATAGTTCACCCCTCCACTTT
TRBD1,few,TRBJ1-1,TRBV7-9,CASSLVETGGGTEAFF,TGTGCCAGCAGCTTAGTTGAGACAGGGGGCGGCACTGAAGCTTTCTTT
NA,once,TRBJ1-4,TRBV20-1,CSAREQGEKLFF,TGCAGTGCTAGAGAGCAGGGTGAAAAACTGTTTTTT
TRBD1,NA,TRBJ1-2,TRBV12-3/TRBV12-4,CASNPGQGEVGYTF,TGTGCCAGCAACCCGGGACAGGGGGAAGTGGGCTACACCTTC
NA,NA,TRBJ1-1,TRBV10-3,CASATGGNTEAFF,TGTGCCAGCGCGACCGGGGGGAACACTGAAGCTTTCTTT
NA,NA,TRBJ1-4,TRBV24-1,CATSDSTQLNEKLFF,TGTGCCACCAGTGATTCTACACAGTTAAATGAAAAACTGTTTTTT